This record covers a single T cell receptor beta chain. Its antigen is unidentified. The CDR3 regions of TCR beta were amplified from RNA transcripts. Researchers ran a first-round RT-PCR on the TCR CDR3 using the HTBI primer set. TCRdb called the multiplex PCR reads again in MiXCR, with one record for every CDR3 protein. The sample lists more than 450,000 distinct CDR3 sequences, 15% to 20% seen once, with over 45% in the top ten. Patients were excluded for uncontrolled infection, other autoimmune disease, pregnancy or lactation. This sample was taken from a study of T cells in Graves' hyperthyroidism and ophthalmopathy. Study-wide results and limits: Using 13 V-J features, a model discriminated ophthalmopathy from stable hyperthyroidism.

Germline CDR1 MNHNS, CDR2 SASEGT. The length of the CDR3 is 15 residues. V was shortened by 0 bases and J by 0 bases, with 6 bases between the two germline ends. The chain joins TRBV6-1 to TRBJ1-5; D uncertain. The sample comprised blood. The sequence derives from a man between 35 and 55 years old with Graves' ophthalmopathy. In DNA form, the CDR3 reads TGTGCCAGCAGTGAAGCGAGGTTTAGCAATCAGCCCCAGCATTTT. It yields the protein CASSEARFSNQPQHF.